This T cell receptor (beta chain) appears in the sequencing data of a study of a mutant IDH1 vaccine in newly diagnosed glioma. Study-wide findings and caveats: Among top peripheral T cell clonotypes, changes seemed unrelated to pseudoprogression. Of all patients, around 94% showed vaccine-induced immune responses.

Germline lookup yields CDR1 SGHVS and CDR2 FNYEAQ. The CDR3 totals 16 residues. V lost 4 bases, J lost 0 bases, and 13 bases lay in between. Clones were read by immunoSEQ multiplex PCR, and TCRdb kept only the in-frame ones, dropping some. The data contain 35,000 to 40,000 clones, about 73% of them singletons. The time point: baseline, week 1 (first vaccination visit). This sample's treatment: pre-vaccination baseline after standard-of-care therapy. Concerning this clone: Its antigen is not identified.

The input for sequencing was PBMCs, taken from a glioma patient treated with radiotherapy, temozolomide or both. The receptor was isolated from a man aged 40-50 years with glioma. Some clones in this sample may be carry-over from other donors' samples. This chain uses TRBV7-6 with TRBJ1-3; D is perhaps TRBD1 (6 bases). The CDR3 spells CASSSVGQRSGNTIYF. For the CDR3, the DNA is TGTGCCAGCAGCTCAGTCGGACAGCGCTCTGGAAACACCATATATTTT.